This T cell receptor beta chain appears in the sequencing data of a study of blood T cell repertoires in COVID-19. Whole-study context: The analysed material was cDNA or gDNA that came from T cells, B-cell-depleted T cells, or PBMCs.

The CDR3 is made up of 13 amino acids. Trimming took off 3 bases at V and 2 bases at J, with 8 bases between the two ends. Germline loops: CDR1 ENHRY, CDR2 SYGVKD. Data came from immunoSEQ multiplex PCR; TCRdb stores just in-frame clones and leaves some out. The profile shows roughly 340,000 clones, 87% of them singletons. The chain joins TRBV10-3 to TRBJ2-7, with unresolved D. Sequenced: peripheral blood. This sequence was found in a woman aged 45-65 years with COVID-19, enrolled during active disease. The CDR3 nucleotides are TGTGCCATCAGTGATCGGGTGGCCTACGAGCAGTACTTC. Amino acid sequence: CAISDRVAYEQYF.